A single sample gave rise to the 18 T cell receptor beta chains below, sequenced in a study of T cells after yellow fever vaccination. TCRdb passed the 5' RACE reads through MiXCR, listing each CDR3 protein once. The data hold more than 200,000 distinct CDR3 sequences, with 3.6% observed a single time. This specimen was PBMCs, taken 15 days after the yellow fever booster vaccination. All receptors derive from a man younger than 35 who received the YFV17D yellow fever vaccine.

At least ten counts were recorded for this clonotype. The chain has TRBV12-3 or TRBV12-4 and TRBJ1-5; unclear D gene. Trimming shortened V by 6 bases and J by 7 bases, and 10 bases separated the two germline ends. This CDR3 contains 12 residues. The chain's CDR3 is CASSQGMQPQHF. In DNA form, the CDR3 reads TGTGCCAGCAGCCAAGGCATGCAGCCCCAGCATTTT.

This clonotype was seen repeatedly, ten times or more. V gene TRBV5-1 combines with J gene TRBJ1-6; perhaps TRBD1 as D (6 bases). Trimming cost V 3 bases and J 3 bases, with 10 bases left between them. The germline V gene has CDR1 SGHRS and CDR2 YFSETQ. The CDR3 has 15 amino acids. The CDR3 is CASSSDSSYNSPLHF. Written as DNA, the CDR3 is TGCGCCAGCAGCTCGGACAGTAGCTATAATTCACCCCTCCACTTT.

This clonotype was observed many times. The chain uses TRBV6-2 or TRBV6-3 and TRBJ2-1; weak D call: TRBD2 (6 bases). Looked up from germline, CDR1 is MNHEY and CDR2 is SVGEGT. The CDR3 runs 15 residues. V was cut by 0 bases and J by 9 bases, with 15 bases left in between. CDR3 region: CASSYSGGRSVEQFF. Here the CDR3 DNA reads TGTGCCAGCAGTTACTCGGGGGGAAGATCGGTTGAGCAGTTCTTC.

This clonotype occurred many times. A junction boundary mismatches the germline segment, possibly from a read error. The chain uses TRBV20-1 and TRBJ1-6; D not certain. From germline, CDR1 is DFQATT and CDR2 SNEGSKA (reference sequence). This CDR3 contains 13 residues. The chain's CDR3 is CSARDGRDSPLHF. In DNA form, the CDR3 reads TGCAGTGCTCGAGACGGGCGCGATTCACCCCTCCACTTT.

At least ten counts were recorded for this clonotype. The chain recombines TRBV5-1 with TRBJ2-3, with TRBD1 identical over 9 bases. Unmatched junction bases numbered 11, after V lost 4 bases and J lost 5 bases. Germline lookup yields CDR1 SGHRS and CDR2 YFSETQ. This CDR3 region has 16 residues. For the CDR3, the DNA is TGCGCCAGCAGCCCCCTCCGGGACAGGGTCGGAGATACGCAGTATTTT. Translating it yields CASSPLRDRVGDTQYF.

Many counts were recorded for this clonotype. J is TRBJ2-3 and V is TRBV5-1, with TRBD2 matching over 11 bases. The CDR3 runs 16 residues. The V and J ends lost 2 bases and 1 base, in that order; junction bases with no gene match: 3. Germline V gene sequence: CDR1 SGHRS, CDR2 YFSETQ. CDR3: CASSLSTSGGTDTQYF. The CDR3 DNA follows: TGCGCCAGCAGCTTATCGACTAGCGGGGGCACAGATACGCAGTATTTT.

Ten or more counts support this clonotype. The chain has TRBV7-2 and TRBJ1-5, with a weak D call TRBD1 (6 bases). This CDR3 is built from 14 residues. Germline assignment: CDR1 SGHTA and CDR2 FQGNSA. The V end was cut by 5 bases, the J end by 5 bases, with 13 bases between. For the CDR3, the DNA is TGTGCCAGCAGCACTCAGGGGAAGGATCAGCCCCAGCATTTT. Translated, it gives CASSTQGKDQPQHF.

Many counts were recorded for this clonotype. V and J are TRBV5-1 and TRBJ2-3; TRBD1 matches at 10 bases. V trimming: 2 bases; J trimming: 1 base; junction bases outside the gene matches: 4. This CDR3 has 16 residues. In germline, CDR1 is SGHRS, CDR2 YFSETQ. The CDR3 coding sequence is TGCGCCAGCAGCTTATTCGGGACAGGGGGCACAGATACGCAGTATTTT. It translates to CASSLFGTGGTDTQYF.

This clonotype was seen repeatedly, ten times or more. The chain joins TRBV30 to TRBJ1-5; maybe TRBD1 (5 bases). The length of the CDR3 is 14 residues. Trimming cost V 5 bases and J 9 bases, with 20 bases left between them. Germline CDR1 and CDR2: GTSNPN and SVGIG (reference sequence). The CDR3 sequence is CAWSEGEVARPQHF. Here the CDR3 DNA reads TGTGCCTGGTCAGAAGGGGAGGTAGCGCGGCCCCAGCATTTT.

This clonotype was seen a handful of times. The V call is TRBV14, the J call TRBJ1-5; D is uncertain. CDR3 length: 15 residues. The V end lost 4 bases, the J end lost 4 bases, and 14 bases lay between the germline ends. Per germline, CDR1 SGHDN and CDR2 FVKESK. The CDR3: CASSPIGQPNQPQHF. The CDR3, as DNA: TGTGCCAGCAGCCCAATCGGGCAACCAAATCAGCCCCAGCATTTT.

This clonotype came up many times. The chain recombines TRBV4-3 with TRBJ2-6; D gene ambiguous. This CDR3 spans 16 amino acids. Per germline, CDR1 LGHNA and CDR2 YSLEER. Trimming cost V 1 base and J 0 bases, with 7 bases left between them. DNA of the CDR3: TGCGCCAGCAGCCAAGGGGGAATCTCTGGGGCCAACGTCCTGACTTTC. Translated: CASSQGGISGANVLTF.

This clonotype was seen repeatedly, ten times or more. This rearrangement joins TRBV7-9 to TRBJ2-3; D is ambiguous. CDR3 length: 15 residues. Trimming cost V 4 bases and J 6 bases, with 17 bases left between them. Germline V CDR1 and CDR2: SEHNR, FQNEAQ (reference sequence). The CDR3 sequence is CASSSRGSGMDTQYF. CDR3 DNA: TGTGCCAGCAGCTCCAGAGGTTCAGGAATGGATACGCAGTATTTT. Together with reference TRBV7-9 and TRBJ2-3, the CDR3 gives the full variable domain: DTGVSQNPRHKITKRGQNVTFRCDPISEHNRLYWYRQTLGQGPEFLTYFQNEAQLEKSRLLSDRFSAERPKGSFSTLEIQRTEQGDSAMYLCASSSRGSGMDTQYFGPGTRLTVL.

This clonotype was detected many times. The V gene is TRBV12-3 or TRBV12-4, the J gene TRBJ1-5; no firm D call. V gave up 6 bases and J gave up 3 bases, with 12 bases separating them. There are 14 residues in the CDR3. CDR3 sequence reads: CASSTSRINQPQHF. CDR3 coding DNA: TGTGCCAGCAGCACGTCACGGATCAATCAGCCCCAGCATTTT.

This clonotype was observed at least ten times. The CDR3 spells CASSVRRELANSPLHF. The CDR3 nucleotides read TGTGCCAGCAGCGTCCGTAGGGAGTTGGCAAATTCACCCCTCCACTTT. The chain has TRBV7-9 and TRBJ1-6; D call uncertain. Per the germline V gene, CDR1 is SEHNR and CDR2 is FQNEAQ (reference sequence). CDR3 size: 16 residues. Deletions cut 5 bases from V and 7 bases from J, with 18 bases between.

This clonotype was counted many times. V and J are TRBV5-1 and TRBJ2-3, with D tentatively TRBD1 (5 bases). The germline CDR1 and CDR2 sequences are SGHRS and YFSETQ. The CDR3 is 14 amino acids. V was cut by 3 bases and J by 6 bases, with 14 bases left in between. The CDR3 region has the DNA TGCGCCAGCAGCTCCGACAGCCCCCCGGATACGCAGTATTTT. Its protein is CASSSDSPPDTQYF.

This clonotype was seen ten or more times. The CDR3 sequence is CASSDRQGGYEQYF. The CDR3 region has the DNA TGTGCCAGCAGTGACCGACAGGGAGGCTACGAGCAGTACTTC. V is TRBV12-3 or TRBV12-4 and J is TRBJ2-7; maybe TRBD1 (7 bases). This CDR3 has 14 amino acids. The germline V and J ends were trimmed by 5 bases and 3 bases, with 14 bases remaining between them.

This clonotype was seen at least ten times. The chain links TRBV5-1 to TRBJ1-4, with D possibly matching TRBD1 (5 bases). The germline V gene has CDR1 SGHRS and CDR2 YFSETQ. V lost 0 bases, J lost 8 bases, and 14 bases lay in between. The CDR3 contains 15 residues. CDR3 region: CASSLGGTIEEKLFF. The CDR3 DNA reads TGCGCCAGCAGCTTGGGGGGCACAATCGAAGAAAAACTGTTTTTT.

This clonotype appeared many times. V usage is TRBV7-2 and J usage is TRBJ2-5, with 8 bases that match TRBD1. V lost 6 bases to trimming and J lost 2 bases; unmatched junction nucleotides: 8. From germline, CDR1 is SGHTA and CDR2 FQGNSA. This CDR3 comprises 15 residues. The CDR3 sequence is CASSFQTGEQETQYF. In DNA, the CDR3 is TGTGCCAGCAGTTTTCAGACAGGGGAACAAGAGACCCAGTACTTC.